The rows below give T cell receptor beta chains drawn from one sample of a study of shared clonotypes between healthy human individuals. TCRdb keeps only in-frame clones here, not all; method: immunoSEQ multiplex PCR. The sample lists 630,000 or so clones; roughly 98% were seen once. The sequenced sample was naive CD8+ T cells sorted from blood. These receptors originate from a man younger than 45 in good health. Both conserved end residues are part of each CDR3. D genes are given only for firm matches. Only some rows state a clone size, as once, few, many or a class for expanded clones.

J gene	clone size	V gene	D gene	CDR3 protein	CDR3 DNA
TRBJ2-7	-	TRBV7-8	-	CASRFSARADHEQYF	TGTGCCAGCAGGTTTAGCGCCAGGGCCGACCACGAGCAGTACTTC
TRBJ2-6	-	TRBV7-9	-	CASSDDLKGRSSGANVLTF	TGTGCCAGCAGCGATGACTTAAAGGGCCGAAGCTCTGGGGCCAACGTCCTGACTTTC
TRBJ2-7	-	TRBV29-1	-	CSGRTTTGALGEQYF	TGCAGCGGCAGGACCACGACGGGGGCCCTGGGGGAGCAGTACTTC
TRBJ2-7	-	TRBV29-1	TRBD1	CSVINLNADRRTYEQYF	TGCAGCGTTATCAACCTCAACGCGGACAGGAGAACCTACGAGCAGTACTTC
TRBJ2-7	once	TRBV2	TRBD1	CASSGGQRSGEQYF	TGTGCCAGCAGTGGGGGACAGCGGAGCGGCGAGCAGTACTTC
TRBJ2-7	-	TRBV11-2	TRBD2	CASSPGSGRAHEQYF	TGTGCCAGCAGCCCAGGCAGCGGGAGGGCCCACGAGCAGTACTTC
TRBJ2-7	-	TRBV29-1	-	CSVVHADRYEQYF	TGCAGCGTCGTCCACGCGGACAGATACGAGCAGTACTTC
TRBJ2-7	-	TRBV5-4	-	CASSLEGGSYEQYF	TGTGCCAGCAGCTTGGAGGGGGGCTCCTACGAGCAGTACTTC
TRBJ1-2	once	TRBV27	-	CASSPAGNYGYTF	TGTGCCAGCAGTCCCGCGGGGAACTATGGCTACACCTTC
TRBJ2-7	-	TRBV7-9	TRBD1	CASSTGTGVQYEQYF	TGTGCCAGCAGTACCGGGACAGGGGTTCAATACGAGCAGTACTTC
TRBJ2-1	-	TRBV5-1	TRBD2	CASTLGLAGGGEQFF	TGCGCCAGCACCCTTGGACTAGCGGGAGGCGGTGAGCAGTTCTTC
TRBJ2-3	-	TRBV7-9	-	CASSQGGSSTDTQYF	TGTGCCAGCAGCCAAGGGGGGTCGAGCACAGATACGCAGTATTTT
TRBJ2-3	-	TRBV9	-	CASSVETGSTDTQYF	TGTGCCAGCAGCGTAGAAACTGGAAGCACAGATACGCAGTATTTT
TRBJ1-5	-	TRBV7-2	TRBD1	CASSLRDRGLDQPQHF	TGTGCCAGCAGCTTACGGGACAGGGGGCTCGATCAGCCCCAGCATTTT
TRBJ2-5	-	TRBV9	-	CASSPSETQYF	TGTGCCAGCAGCCCGTCGGAGACCCAGTACTTC
TRBJ2-7	-	TRBV6-5	TRBD2	CASSGLAGVHEQYF	TGTGCCAGCAGCGGACTAGCGGGAGTCCACGAGCAGTACTTC
TRBJ2-5	-	TRBV29-1	TRBD1	CSVGGQGWGETQYF	TGCAGCGTTGGTGGACAGGGCTGGGGAGAGACCCAGTACTTC
TRBJ2-7	once	TRBV27	-	CASSLSGEQYF	TGTGCCAGCAGTTTATCGGGGGAGCAGTACTTC
TRBJ2-7	-	TRBV5-1	TRBD1	CASSLGDRGYEQYF	TGCGCCAGCAGCCTGGGGGACAGGGGTTACGAGCAGTACTTC
TRBJ2-7	-	TRBV27	TRBD1	CASSLRLGQGPYEQYF	TGTGCCAGCAGTTTAAGGCTCGGACAGGGGCCCTACGAGCAGTACTTC
TRBJ2-7	-	TRBV19	-	CATKTDSYEQYF	TGTGCCACAAAGACAGACTCCTACGAGCAGTACTTC
TRBJ2-7	-	TRBV19	-	CASSIRQAYEQYF	TGTGCCAGTAGCATTCGACAGGCCTACGAGCAGTACTTC
TRBJ2-3	-	TRBV7-2	-	CASSPPGGTDTQYF	TGTGCCAGCAGCCCCCCAGGGGGCACAGATACGCAGTATTTT
TRBJ2-2	-	TRBV9	-	CASSGYPGELFF	TGTGCCAGCAGCGGGTACCCCGGGGAGCTGTTTTTT
TRBJ2-3	-	TRBV7-9	-	CASSLFPASTDTQYF	TGTGCCAGCAGCTTATTCCCGGCTAGCACAGATACGCAGTATTTT
TRBJ2-7	-	TRBV14	TRBD1	CASSPPGQLYEQYF	TGTGCCAGCAGCCCCCCGGGACAGCTCTACGAGCAGTACTTC
TRBJ2-3	-	TRBV6-5	TRBD2	CASSHSPGGTDTQYF	TGTGCCAGCAGTCACAGTCCGGGAGGTACAGATACGCAGTATTTT
TRBJ2-7	-	TRBV19	TRBD1	CASSAGQGSYEQYF	TGTGCCAGTAGTGCGGGACAGGGGAGTTACGAGCAGTACTTC
TRBJ2-7	-	TRBV7-9	-	CASSLTSEQYF	TGTGCCAGCAGCTTAACTAGCGAGCAGTACTTC
TRBJ1-1	-	TRBV18	-	CASSLTDYGFATEAFF	TGTGCCAGCTCACTGACCGATTACGGGTTTGCGACTGAAGCTTTCTTT
TRBJ2-2	-	TRBV11-2	-	CAALRGTGELFF	TGTGCCGCCTTACGGGGGACCGGGGAGCTGTTTTTT
TRBJ1-4	-	TRBV5-1	-	CASSPRGQTNEKLFF	TGCGCCAGCAGCCCCCGTGGACAGACTAATGAAAAACTGTTTTTT
TRBJ2-1	-	TRBV5-5	TRBD1	CASRTGTGSPRPNNEQFF	TGTGCCAGCAGGACCGGGACAGGGAGTCCTAGACCCAACAATGAGCAGTTCTTC
TRBJ2-7	-	TRBV4-1	-	CASSQDLGSYEQYF	TGCGCCAGCAGCCAAGATCTCGGCTCCTACGAGCAGTACTTC
TRBJ1-2	-	TRBV19	TRBD1	CASSIAPDRGYNYGYTF	TGTGCCAGTAGTATAGCCCCCGACAGGGGATATAACTATGGCTACACCTTC
TRBJ2-7	-	TRBV27	TRBD2	CASSSGGYEQYF	TGTGCCAGCAGCAGCGGGGGCTACGAGCAGTACTTC
TRBJ2-1	-	TRBV29-1	TRBD2	CSVETGLAENNEQFF	TGCAGCGTTGAAACGGGACTAGCGGAAAACAATGAGCAGTTCTTC
TRBJ2-7	-	TRBV7-2	TRBD2	CASSPPAGAYEQYF	TGTGCCAGCAGCCCACCAGCGGGAGCCTACGAGCAGTACTTC
TRBJ2-1	-	TRBV28	TRBD2	CASSLKILAGGGNEQFF	TGTGCCAGCAGTTTAAAGATTCTAGCGGGAGGGGGCAATGAGCAGTTCTTC
TRBJ1-2	-	TRBV4-1	TRBD1	CASSQDGAGGGLGYTF	TGCGCCAGCAGCCAAGATGGGGCAGGGGGCGGTCTTGGCTACACCTTC
TRBJ1-1	-	TRBV27	-	CASSPDWGFRAGDTEAFF	TGTGCCAGCAGTCCGGATTGGGGGTTCAGGGCCGGAGACACTGAAGCTTTCTTT